The source of this TCR beta chain is a study of control samples from healthy donors and cancer patients. This CDR3 is built from 14 residues. Germline V gene lookup returns CDR1 DFQATT and CDR2 SNEGSKA (reference sequence). V lost 3 bases and J lost 0; bases outside the gene matches: 3. Assay: immunoSEQ multiplex PCR; the TCRdb copy retains only in-frame clones and omits some. The sample lists 140,000 to 150,000 clones, roughly 89% occurring once. The chain is built from TRBV20-1 and TRBJ2-7, with 9 bases aligning to TRBD1. The receptor comes from a man aged 30 to 39 in good health. Material for sequencing was blood. The CDR3: CSASRGQGSYEQYF. DNA of the CDR3: TGCAGTGCTAGTAGGGGACAGGGCTCCTACGAGCAGTACTTC.